The 18 T cell receptor beta chains presented below share a single source sample, sequenced in a study of shared clonotypes between healthy human individuals. This table comes from immunoSEQ multiplex PCR, and its TCRdb copy is limited to in-frame clones, with some not included. Of approximately 110,000 clones listed, about 63% are singletons. Input material: memory CD8+ T cells sorted from blood. Subset meaning: CD45RO+ cells pooled with CCR7-negative TemRA cells. The receptors stem from a woman aged 30 to 39 in good health.

This clone was detected only once. This rearrangement joins TRBV21-1 to TRBJ2-5. TRBV21-1 is described as a pseudogene. The CDR3 length is 14 residues. CDR3 protein: CASSKGLYQETQYF. The CDR3 region has the DNA TGTGCCAGCAGCAAAGGATTGTACCAAGAGACCCAGTACTTC.

The rearrangement joins TRBV7-9 to TRBJ2-7; D is undetermined. There are 15 residues in the CDR3. Trimming left V 0 bases short and J 3 bases short, with 12 bases between. Germline CDR1 reads SEHNR; CDR2 reads FQNEAQ (reference sequence). For the CDR3, the DNA is TGTGCCAGCAGCTTAGCTGCCTCCCCTGACTACGAGCAGTACTTC. Residues: CASSLAASPDYEQYF. The whole variable domain, remainder taken from reference TRBV7-9 and TRBJ2-7, is DTGVSQNPRHKITKRGQNVTFRCDPISEHNRLYWYRQTLGQGPEFLTYFQNEAQLEKSRLLSDRFSAERPKGSFSTLEIQRTEQGDSAMYLCASSLAASPDYEQYFGPGTRLTVT.

The V gene is TRBV21-1, the J gene TRBJ1-5; the table's D call of TRBD1 was not tested on the DNA. TRBV21-1 is a known pseudogene. The CDR3 runs to 13 residues. The chain's CDR3 is CASYRQGNQPQHF. The CDR3, as DNA: TGTGCCAGCTATAGGCAGGGCAATCAGCCCCAGCATTTT.

The J gene is TRBJ1-1, the V gene TRBV7-9; D is unresolved. There are 18 residues in the CDR3. Trimming stripped 0 bases from V and 5 bases from J, with 22 bases between. CDR1 and CDR2 from the germline V gene are SEHNR and FQNEAQ (reference sequence). CDR3 residues: CASSLAQDYKPSKTEAFF. The CDR3 nucleotides are TGTGCCAGCAGCTTAGCGCAGGATTATAAGCCGTCCAAAACTGAAGCTTTCTTT. The variable domain in full, completed from reference TRBV7-9 and TRBJ1-1, reads DTGVSQNPRHKITKRGQNVTFRCDPISEHNRLYWYRQTLGQGPEFLTYFQNEAQLEKSRLLSDRFSAERPKGSFSTLEIQRTEQGDSAMYLCASSLAQDYKPSKTEAFFGQGTRLTVV.

The rearrangement uses TRBV18 and TRBJ1-5, with D unresolved. The CDR3 contains 14 residues. Germline lookup yields CDR1 KGHSH and CDR2 LQKENI. V dropped 2 bases and J dropped 0 bases, with 5 bases sitting between them. CDR3 protein: CASSPGISNQPQHF. The CDR3 DNA sequence: TGTGCCAGCTCACCAGGGATTAGCAATCAGCCCCAGCATTTT.

V and J are TRBV4-2 and TRBJ2-5, with 10 bases fitting TRBD2. With the DNA end fitting TRBJ2-7 better, the J assignment may be wrong. The CDR3 has 14 residues. Germline assignment: CDR1 LGHNA and CDR2 YNFKEQ. CDR3 DNA: TGTGCCAGCAGCCTCGCTAGCGGGAGTGCCGAGCAGTACTTC. Protein: CASSLASGSAEQYF.

The CDR3 coding sequence is TGTGCCAGCAGGAGCTTAACCGGGGAGCTGTTTTTT. Protein sequence: CASRSLTGELFF. This chain uses TRBV27 with TRBJ2-2; no clear D gene. The length of the CDR3 is 12 residues. The germline V and J ends were trimmed by 6 bases and 5 bases, with 7 bases remaining between them. CDR1 and CDR2 (germline): MNHEY, SMNVEV (reference sequence).

By share, this clone ranks as medium-sized. The genes are TRBV25-1 and TRBJ2-2; 8 positions match TRBD1. Per germline, CDR1 MGHDK and CDR2 SYGVNS. The CDR3 contains 16 residues. After removal of 10 bases from V and 4 bases from J, the junction contained 14 bases not matched to a gene. The chain's CDR3 is CAISAAGGAGTGELFF. DNA of the CDR3: TGTGCCATCTCTGCCGCAGGGGGCGCTGGCACCGGGGAGCTGTTTTTT.

This sequence joins TRBV11-3 and TRBJ1-1; D call uncertain. Germline V gene data show CDR1 as SGHNT and CDR2 as YENEEA. The CDR3 sequence is 13 residues long. V was pared by 1 base and J by 3 bases, with 6 bases between. The CDR3 region has the DNA TGTGCCAGCAGCTTAGTTAGTTACACTGAAGCTTTCTTT. Amino acid sequence: CASSLVSYTEAFF.

The CDR3 region is CASSIEAGVGYGYTF. The CDR3 DNA reads as TGTGCCAGCAGTATTGAGGCAGGGGTGGGGTATGGCTACACCTTC. The chain combines TRBV27 with TRBJ1-2; perhaps TRBD1 as D (6 bases). CDR3 length equals 15 residues. Germline-derived CDR1 and CDR2 are MNHEY and SMNVEV (reference sequence). V lost 5 bases and J 5 bases, leaving 18 bases between the germline ends.

The rearrangement joins TRBV29-1 to TRBJ2-5; the D gene could be TRBD1 or TRBD2 (5 bases each). From germline, CDR1 is SQVTM and CDR2 ANQGSEA. This CDR3 contains 12 residues. V lost 5 bases and J lost 4, with 11 bases in between. CDR3 residues: CSVRGGGETQYF. Here the CDR3 DNA reads TGCAGCGTTCGGGGTGGGGGAGAGACCCAGTACTTC.

The chain couples TRBV5-8 to TRBJ1-2, with TRBD1 matching over 10 bases. The CDR3 totals 16 residues. Losses at the gene ends were 10 bases for V and 4 bases for J; bases not matched to a gene: 16. Germline-derived CDR1 and CDR2 are SGHTS and YDEGEE. The CDR3 spells CADYSLGQGLSYGYTF. In DNA, the CDR3 is TGTGCCGACTATAGTTTGGGACAGGGGTTATCCTATGGCTACACCTTC.

V is TRBV28 and J is TRBJ2-6; the match to TRBD2 covers 9 bases. With V trimmed by 1 base and J by 3 bases, 4 bases remained unmatched. The CDR3 has 17 residues. Germline V gene lookup returns CDR1 MDHEN and CDR2 SYDVKM. The CDR3, as DNA: TGTGCCAGCAGTTTATCCTCTAGCGGGATTGGGGCCAACGTCCTGACTTTC. Protein product: CASSLSSSGIGANVLTF.

This sequence joins TRBV6-1 and TRBJ1-2; D possibly corresponds to TRBD1 (6 bases). Per the germline V gene, CDR1 is MNHNS and CDR2 is SASEGT. Trimming shortened V by 4 bases and J by 1 base, and 13 bases separated the two germline ends. The CDR3 covers 15 residues. The CDR3 region has the DNA TGTGCCAGCAGTGGGACAGAAAAACATAACTATGGCTACACCTTC. Translating it yields CASSGTEKHNYGYTF.

The table lists this clone with many counts. The V and J genes are TRBV29-1 and TRBJ1-2; 7 bases agree with TRBD1. Germline lookup yields CDR1 SQVTM and CDR2 ANQGSEA. The length of the CDR3 is 15 residues. After removal of 4 bases from V and 2 bases from J, the junction contained 10 bases not matched to a gene. Here the CDR3 reads CSVVIGPGGNYGYTF. CDR3 sequence (DNA): TGCAGCGTTGTTATTGGGCCAGGGGGGAACTATGGCTACACCTTC.

The rearrangement joins TRBV4-1 to TRBJ2-7; D not certain. Germline loops: CDR1 MGHRA, CDR2 YSYEKL. Deletions cut 1 base from V and 6 bases from J, with 4 bases between. The CDR3 loop spans 11 amino acids. In DNA, the CDR3 is TGCGCCAGCAGCCAAGGGGCCGAGCAGTACTTC. Encoded protein: CASSQGAEQYF.

The V gene is TRBV4-2, the J gene TRBJ2-7; possibly TRBD2 for D (6 bases). V was shortened by 6 bases and J by 7 bases, with 25 bases between the two germline ends. This CDR3 region has 16 residues. Looked up from germline, CDR1 is LGHNA and CDR2 is YNFKEQ. The CDR3 DNA sequence: TGTGCCAGCAGTCCGCTTGGCGGGGAGGACATGTGGGAGCAGTACTTC. Residues: CASSPLGGEDMWEQYF.

The chain uses TRBV10-1 and TRBJ2-3; 13 positions agree with TRBD2. This CDR3 contains 15 residues. V was pared by 6 bases and J by 3 bases, with 3 bases of the junction left unmatched. Germline V CDR1 and CDR2: WNHNN, SYGVQD (reference sequence). The CDR3 loop is CASSGLAGETDTQYF. As DNA, the CDR3 is TGCGCCAGCAGCGGACTAGCGGGAGAAACAGATACGCAGTATTTT.